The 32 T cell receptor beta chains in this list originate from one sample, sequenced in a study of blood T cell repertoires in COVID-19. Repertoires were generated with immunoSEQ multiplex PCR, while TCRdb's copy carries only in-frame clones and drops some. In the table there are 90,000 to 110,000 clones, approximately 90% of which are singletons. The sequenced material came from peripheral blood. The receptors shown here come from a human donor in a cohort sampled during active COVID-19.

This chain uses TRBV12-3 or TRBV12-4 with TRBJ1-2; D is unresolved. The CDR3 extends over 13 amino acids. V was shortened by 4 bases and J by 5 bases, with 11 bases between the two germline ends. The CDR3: CASSSAAKYGYTF. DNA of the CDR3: TGTGCCAGCAGTTCAGCAGCGAAATATGGCTACACCTTC.

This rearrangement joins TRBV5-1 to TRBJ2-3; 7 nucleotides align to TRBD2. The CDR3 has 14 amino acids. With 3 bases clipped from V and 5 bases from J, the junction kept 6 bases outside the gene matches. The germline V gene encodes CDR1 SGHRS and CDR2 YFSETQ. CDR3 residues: CASSWEGRGDTQYF. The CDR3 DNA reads TGCGCCAGCAGCTGGGAGGGTCGGGGAGATACGCAGTATTTT.

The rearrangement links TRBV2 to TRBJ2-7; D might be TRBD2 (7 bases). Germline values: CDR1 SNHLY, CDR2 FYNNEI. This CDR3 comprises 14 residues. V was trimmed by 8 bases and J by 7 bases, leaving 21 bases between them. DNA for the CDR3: TGTGCCAGCCTCATTGGGGGGGCCTCTGGGGAGCAGTACTTC. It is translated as CASLIGGASGEQYF.

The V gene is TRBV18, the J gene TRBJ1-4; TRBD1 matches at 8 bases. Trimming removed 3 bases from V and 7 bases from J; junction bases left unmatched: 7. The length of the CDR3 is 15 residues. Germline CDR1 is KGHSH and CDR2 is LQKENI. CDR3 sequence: CASSPQSGGVEKLFF. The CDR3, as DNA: TGTGCCAGCTCACCCCAATCAGGGGGCGTTGAAAAACTGTTTTTT. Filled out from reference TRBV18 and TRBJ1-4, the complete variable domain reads NAGVMQNPRHLVRRRGQEARLRCSPMKGHSHVYWYRQLPEEGLKFMVYLQKENIIDESGMPKERFSAEFPKEGPSILRIQQVVRGDSAAYFCASSPQSGGVEKLFFGSGTQLSVL.

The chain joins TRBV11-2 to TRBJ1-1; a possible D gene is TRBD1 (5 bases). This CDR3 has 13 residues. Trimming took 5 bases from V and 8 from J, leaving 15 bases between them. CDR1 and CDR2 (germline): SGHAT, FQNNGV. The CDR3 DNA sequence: TGTGCCAGCAGCGCCTCTCCGGCAGGGGAAGCTTTCTTT. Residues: CASSASPAGEAFF.

The CDR3 DNA reads as TGTGCCAGCAGCCCAGGGGAGAAAGAGACCCAGTACTTC. Translation gives CASSPGEKETQYF. The chain employs TRBV11-2 and TRBJ2-5; a possible D gene is TRBD1 (6 bases). The CDR3 has 13 amino acids. Germline V CDR1 and CDR2: SGHAT, FQNNGV. Trimming left V 5 bases short and J 3 bases short, with 10 bases between.

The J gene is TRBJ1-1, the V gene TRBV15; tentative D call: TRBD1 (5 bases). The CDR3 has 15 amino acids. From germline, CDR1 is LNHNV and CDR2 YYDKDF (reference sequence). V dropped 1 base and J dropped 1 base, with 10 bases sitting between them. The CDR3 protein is CATSRVKGENTEAFF. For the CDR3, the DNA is TGTGCCACCAGCAGAGTAAAAGGGGAGAACACTGAAGCTTTCTTT.

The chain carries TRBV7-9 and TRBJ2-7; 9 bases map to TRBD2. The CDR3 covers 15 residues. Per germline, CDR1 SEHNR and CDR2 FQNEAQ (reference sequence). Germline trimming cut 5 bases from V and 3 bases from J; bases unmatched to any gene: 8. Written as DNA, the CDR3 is TGTGCCAGCAGCCCTGGACTAGCGAAATACTACGAGCAGTACTTC. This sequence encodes CASSPGLAKYYEQYF.

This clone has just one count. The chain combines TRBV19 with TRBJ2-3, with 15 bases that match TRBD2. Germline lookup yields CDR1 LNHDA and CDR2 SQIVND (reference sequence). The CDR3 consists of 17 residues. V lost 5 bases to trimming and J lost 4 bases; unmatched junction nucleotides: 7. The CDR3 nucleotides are TGTGCCAGTAGTTCTCGGACTAGCGGGAGGGCGTCAGATACGCAGTATTTT. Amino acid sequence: CASSSRTSGRASDTQYF.

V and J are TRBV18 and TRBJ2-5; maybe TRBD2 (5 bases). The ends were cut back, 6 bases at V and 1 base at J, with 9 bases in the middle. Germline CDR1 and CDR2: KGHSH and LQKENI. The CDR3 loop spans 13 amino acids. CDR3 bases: TGTGCCAGCTCCCAAGCGGCCCAAGAGACCCAGTACTTC. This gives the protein CASSQAAQETQYF.

The CDR3 DNA is TGTGCCAGTACCAGCGGCAGGAATAGCAATCAGCCCCAGCATTTT. Amino acid sequence: CASTSGRNSNQPQHF. The J gene is TRBJ1-5, the V gene TRBV19, with D unclear. CDR1 is LNHDA, CDR2 SQIVND, per germline (reference sequence). This CDR3 has 15 residues. The germline V and J ends were trimmed by 7 bases and 0 bases, with 13 bases remaining between them. Full variable domain (rest looked up from reference TRBV19 and TRBJ1-5): DGGITQSPKYLFRKEGQNVTLSCEQNLNHDAMYWYRQDPGQGLRLIYYSQIVNDFQKGDIAEGYSVSREKKESFPLTVTSAQKNPTAFYLCASTSGRNSNQPQHFGDGTRLSIL.

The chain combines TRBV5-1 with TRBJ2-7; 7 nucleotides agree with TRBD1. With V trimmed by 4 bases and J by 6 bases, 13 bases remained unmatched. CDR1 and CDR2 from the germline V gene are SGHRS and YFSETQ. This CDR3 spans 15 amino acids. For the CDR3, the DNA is TGCGCCAGCAGCCCATTCGACAGGGATTCGGCCGAGCAGTACTTC. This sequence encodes CASSPFDRDSAEQYF.

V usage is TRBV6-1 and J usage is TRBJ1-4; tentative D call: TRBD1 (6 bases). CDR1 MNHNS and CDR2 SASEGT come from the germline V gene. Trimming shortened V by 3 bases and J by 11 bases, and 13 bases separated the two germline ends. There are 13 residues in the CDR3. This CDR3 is CASSDSGVGKLFF. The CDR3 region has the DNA TGTGCCAGCAGTGATTCAGGGGTAGGGAAACTGTTTTTT.

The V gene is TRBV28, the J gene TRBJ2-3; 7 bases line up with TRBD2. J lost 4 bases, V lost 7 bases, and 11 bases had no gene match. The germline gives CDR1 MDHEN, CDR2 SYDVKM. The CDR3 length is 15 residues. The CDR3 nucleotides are TGTGCCAGCACCGAACTAGCGCTAGGCGCAGATACGCAGTATTTT. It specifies CASTELALGADTQYF.

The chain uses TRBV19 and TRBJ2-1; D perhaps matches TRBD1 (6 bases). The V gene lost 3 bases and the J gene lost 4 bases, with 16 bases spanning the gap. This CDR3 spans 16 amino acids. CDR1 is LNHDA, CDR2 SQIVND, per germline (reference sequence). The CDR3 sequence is CASSMYPQGMYNEQFF. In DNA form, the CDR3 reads TGTGCCAGTAGTATGTACCCCCAGGGGATGTACAATGAGCAGTTCTTC.

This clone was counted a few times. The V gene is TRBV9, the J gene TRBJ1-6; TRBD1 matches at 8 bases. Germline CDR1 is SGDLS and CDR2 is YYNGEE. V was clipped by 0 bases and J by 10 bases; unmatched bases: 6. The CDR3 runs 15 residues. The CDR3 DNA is TGTGCCAGCAGCGTAGAGGATACAGGGGGGTCACCCCTCCACTTT. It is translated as CASSVEDTGGSPLHF.

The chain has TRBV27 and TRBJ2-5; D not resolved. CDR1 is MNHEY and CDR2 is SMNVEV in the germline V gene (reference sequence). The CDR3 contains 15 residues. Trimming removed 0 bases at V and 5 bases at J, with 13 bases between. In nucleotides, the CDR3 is TGTGCCAGCAGTTTATCAGTGTTCACACGTGAGACCCAGTACTTC. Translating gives CASSLSVFTRETQYF.

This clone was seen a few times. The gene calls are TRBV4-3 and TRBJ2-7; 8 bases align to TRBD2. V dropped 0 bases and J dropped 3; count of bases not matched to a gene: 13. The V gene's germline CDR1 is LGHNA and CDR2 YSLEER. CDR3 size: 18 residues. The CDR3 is CASSQEEGSGSGVYEQYF. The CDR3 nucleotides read TGCGCCAGCAGCCAAGAGGAGGGGAGCGGGAGTGGGGTCTACGAGCAGTACTTC.

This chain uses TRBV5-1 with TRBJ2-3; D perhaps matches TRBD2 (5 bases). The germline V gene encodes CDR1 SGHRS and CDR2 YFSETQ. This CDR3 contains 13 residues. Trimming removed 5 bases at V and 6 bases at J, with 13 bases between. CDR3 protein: CASSSPEGDTQYF. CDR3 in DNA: TGCGCCAGCAGTAGTCCCGAGGGCGATACGCAGTATTTT.

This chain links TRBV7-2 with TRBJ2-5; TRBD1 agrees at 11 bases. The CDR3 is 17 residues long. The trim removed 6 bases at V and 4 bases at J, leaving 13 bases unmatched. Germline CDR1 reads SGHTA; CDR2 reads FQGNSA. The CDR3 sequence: CASSYSGTGGRGETQYF. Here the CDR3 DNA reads TGTGCCAGCAGTTACTCCGGGACAGGGGGAAGGGGAGAGACCCAGTACTTC.

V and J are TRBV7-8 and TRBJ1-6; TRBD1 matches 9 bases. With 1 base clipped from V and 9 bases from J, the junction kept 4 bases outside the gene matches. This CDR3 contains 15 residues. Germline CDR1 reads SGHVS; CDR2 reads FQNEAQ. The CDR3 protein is CASSLEGQGGSPLHF. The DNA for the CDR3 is TGTGCCAGCAGCTTAGAGGGACAGGGAGGTTCACCCCTCCACTTT.

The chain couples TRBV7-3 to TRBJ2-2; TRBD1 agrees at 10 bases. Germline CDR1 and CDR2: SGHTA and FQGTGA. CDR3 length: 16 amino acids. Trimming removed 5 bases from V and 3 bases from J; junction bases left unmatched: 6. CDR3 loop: CASSAGQGEDTGELFF. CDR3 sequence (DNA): TGTGCCAGCAGCGCCGGACAGGGGGAGGACACCGGGGAGCTGTTTTTT. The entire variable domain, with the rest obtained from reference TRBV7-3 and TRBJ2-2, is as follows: GAGVSQTPSNKVTEKGKYVELRCDPISGHTALYWYRQSLGQGPEFLIYFQGTGAADDSGLPNDRFFAVRPEGSVSTLKIQRTERGDSAVYLCASSAGQGEDTGELFFGEGSRLTVL.

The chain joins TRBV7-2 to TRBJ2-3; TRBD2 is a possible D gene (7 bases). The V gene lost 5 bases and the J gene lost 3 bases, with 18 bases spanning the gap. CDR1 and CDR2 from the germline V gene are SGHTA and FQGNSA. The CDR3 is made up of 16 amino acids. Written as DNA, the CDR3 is TGTGCCAGCAGCATCTGGGGGGGGCTCGGGACAGATACGCAGTATTTT. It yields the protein CASSIWGGLGTDTQYF.

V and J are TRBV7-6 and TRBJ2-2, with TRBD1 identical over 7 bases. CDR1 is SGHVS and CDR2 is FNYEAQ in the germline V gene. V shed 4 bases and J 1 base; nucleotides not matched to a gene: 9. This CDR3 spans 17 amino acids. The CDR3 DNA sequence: TGTGCCAGCAGCTCCTACAGGGGTTCGAGGAACACCGGGGAGCTGTTTTTT. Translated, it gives CASSSYRGSRNTGELFF.

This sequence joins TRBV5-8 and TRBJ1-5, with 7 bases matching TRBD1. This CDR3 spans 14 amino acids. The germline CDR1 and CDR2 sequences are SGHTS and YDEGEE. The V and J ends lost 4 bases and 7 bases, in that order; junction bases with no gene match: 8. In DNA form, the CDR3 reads TGTGCCAGCAGCCTTAGACAGGGCAGACAGCCCCAGCATTTT. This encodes CASSLRQGRQPQHF.

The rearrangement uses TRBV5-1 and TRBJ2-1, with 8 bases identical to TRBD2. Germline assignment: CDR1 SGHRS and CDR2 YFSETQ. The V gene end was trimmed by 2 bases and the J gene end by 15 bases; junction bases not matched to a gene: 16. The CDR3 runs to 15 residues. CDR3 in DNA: TGCGCCAGCAGCTTCGACAAAATGGGGGGGACTAGACTGTTCTTC. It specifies CASSFDKMGGTRLFF.

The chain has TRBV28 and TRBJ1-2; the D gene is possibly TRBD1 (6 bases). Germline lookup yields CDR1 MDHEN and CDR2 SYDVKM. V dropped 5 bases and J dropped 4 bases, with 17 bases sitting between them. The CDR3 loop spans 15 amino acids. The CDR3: CASSPTDRVGYGYTF. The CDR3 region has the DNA TGTGCCAGCAGTCCTACGGACAGAGTAGGCTATGGCTACACCTTC.

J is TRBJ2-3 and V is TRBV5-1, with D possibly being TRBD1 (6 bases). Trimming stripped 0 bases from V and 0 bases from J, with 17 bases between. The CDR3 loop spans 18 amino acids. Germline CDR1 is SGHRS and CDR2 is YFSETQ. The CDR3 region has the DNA TGCGCCAGCAGCTTGGAACCACCAGACAGGAGAAGCACAGATACGCAGTATTTT. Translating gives CASSLEPPDRRSTDTQYF.

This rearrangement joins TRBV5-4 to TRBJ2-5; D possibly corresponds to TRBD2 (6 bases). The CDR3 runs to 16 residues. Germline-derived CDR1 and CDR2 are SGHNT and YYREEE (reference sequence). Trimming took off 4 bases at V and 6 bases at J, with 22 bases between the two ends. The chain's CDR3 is CASSTTSTPSRQTQYF. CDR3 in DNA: TGTGCCAGCAGCACCACTAGCACCCCAAGTCGGCAGACCCAGTACTTC. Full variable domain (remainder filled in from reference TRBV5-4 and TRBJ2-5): ETGVTQSPTHLIKTRGQQVTLRCSSQSGHNTVSWYQQALGQGPQFIFQYYREEENGRGNFPPRFSGLQFPNYSSELNVNALELDDSALYLCASSTTSTPSRQTQYFGPGTRLLVL.

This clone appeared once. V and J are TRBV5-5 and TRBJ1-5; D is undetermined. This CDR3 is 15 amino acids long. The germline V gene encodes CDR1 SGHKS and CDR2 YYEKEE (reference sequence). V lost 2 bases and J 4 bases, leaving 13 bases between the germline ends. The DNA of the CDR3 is TGTGCCAGCAGCTTAACCCCGACGGGTAATCAGCCCCAGCATTTT. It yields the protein CASSLTPTGNQPQHF. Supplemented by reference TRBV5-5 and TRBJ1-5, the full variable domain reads DAGVTQSPTHLIKTRGQQVTLRCSPISGHKSVSWYQQVLGQGPQFIFQYYEKEERGRGNFPDRFSARQFPNYSSELNVNALLLGDSALYLCASSLTPTGNQPQHFGDGTRLSIL.

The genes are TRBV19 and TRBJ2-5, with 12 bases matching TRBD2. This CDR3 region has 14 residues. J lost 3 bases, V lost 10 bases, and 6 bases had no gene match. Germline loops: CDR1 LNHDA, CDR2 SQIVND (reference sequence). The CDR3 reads CATGASGREETQYF. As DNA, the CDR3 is TGTGCCACCGGGGCTAGCGGGAGGGAAGAGACCCAGTACTTC.

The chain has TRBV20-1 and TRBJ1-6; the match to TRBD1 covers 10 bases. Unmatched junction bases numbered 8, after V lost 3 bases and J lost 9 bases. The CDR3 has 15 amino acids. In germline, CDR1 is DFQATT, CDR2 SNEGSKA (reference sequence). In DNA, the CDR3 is TGCAGTGCTAGTGCCGTGGGACAGGGGTTTTCACCCCTCCACTTT. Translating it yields CSASAVGQGFSPLHF.